This T cell receptor (beta chain) was sequenced in a study of CD8 T cells in Susac syndrome (dated by TCRdb to about 2019). A note on the overall study: Among the Susac syndrome patients who were sequenced, clinically active disease was present in more than 5 and clinical remission was observed in eight. At blood withdrawal, Susac syndrome patients were therapy-naive, treated with corticosteroids (with IVIg additionally given to some), or treated with IVIg alone. Repertoire sequencing was used to test whether CD8+ T cell activation and differentiation in Susac syndrome was antigen driven. CD8+ T cell repertoire clonality was compared between 11 to 12 healthy donors, approximately 14 Susac syndrome patients and fewer than 19 multiple sclerosis patients. Study-wide conclusions, independent of this receptor: The number of individuals in the TCR sequencing and HLA analysis was recognized as being relatively small. In the total CD8+ and CD8+ TEMRA repertoires, sixteen and five Susac-specific public clones, respectively, were identified. Clonal expansion was observed in Susac syndrome CD8+ repertoires, with the highest expansion in CD8+ TEMRA cells and greater expansion in clinically active than in remitting patients.

RNA was extracted using the RNeasy kit, and roughly 0.45 to 1 ug of the RNA was reverse transcribed with random hexamers. The immunoSEQ multiplex PCR assay, covering 54 Vbeta and 13 Jbeta segments, was used to amplify TCR beta CDR3 regions. PCR amplification bias was corrected by using a synthetic template baseline for primer optimization and computational correction. In the paper's pipeline: Reads were assigned to V, D and J genes according to IMGT and analyzed in immunoSEQ Analyzer, with only productive sequences retained. To calculate clonality, Shannon entropy was normalized by log2 of the number of productive unique sequences and then subtracted from one. For each patient and control, public and private clones were evaluated among the 100 most prevalent clones. A clone was defined as Susac-specific if it was absent from the healthy and MS cohorts, from over 1,000 published viral clones and from other ImmuneACCESS disease sequences. TCRdb took the public reads, trimmed them with fastp at Q25, ran MiXCR for clone calling and kept in-frame beta chains. Every entry covers one CDR3 protein and lists the most common genes and DNA from its rows. TCRdb's processing, not the authors' own work, is the source of the V and J calls. This sample comprises about 75,000 distinct CDR3 sequences, approximately 93% of them detected only once. About 0.52% of the sample comes from the top ten.

CDR1 and CDR2, per the germline V gene, are SGDLS and YYNGEE. From its cysteine to its phenylalanine, the CDR3 spans 13 amino acids. The sequence is cut down to CDR3 DNA, 39 bases in frame from base 1. Trimming at the junction amounts to 3 bases on V and 0 bases on J, and the germline ends lie 5 bases apart. With respect to this clonotype: The antigen this receptor binds is unknown. Per-base qualities were not stored, and no clone one base away is much larger.

Peripheral blood CD8+ and CD4+ T cells from healthy donors, Susac syndrome patients and multiple sclerosis patients were profiled using high-throughput TCR beta sequencing. Susac syndrome patients met recently defined diagnostic criteria for definite or probable disease. CD8+ TEMRA cells were enriched by FACS, while bulk CD8+ and CD4+ T cells were purified by magnetic negative isolation. Blood was drawn into EDTA tubes, processed within 24 hours, and PBMCs were isolated by density gradient centrifugation. PBMCs intended for TCR sequencing were cryopreserved in liquid nitrogen and were subsequently thawed in a 37 degrees C water bath. Purity of sorted or isolated CD4+, CD8+ and CD8+ TEMRA cells was at least 90%.

The TCR was taken from a human donor with Susac syndrome. The sequenced sample consisted of CD8+ T cells from PBMCs. This sequence uses TRBV9 and TRBJ2-3; no D gene is confidently identified. The sequenced DNA is TGTGCCAGCAGCGGATATAGCACAGATACGCAGTATTTT. This is translated as CASSGYSTDTQYF.